One and the same sample provided the 12 T cell receptor beta chains below, sequenced in a study of blood T cells in healthy people across ages. Combining a sample-barcoded 5' primer with a J-beta primer mix, a second PCR ran for 7 to 11 cycles. TCRdb itself ran the 5' RACE reads through MiXCR, one entry per CDR3 protein. This sample has about 800,000 distinct CDR3 sequences, with just under 25% found just once. A further study also used this sample, focusing on T cells of mothers and their children.

Sample: blood. Receptors were obtained from a boy between 10 and 17 years old in good health.

This clonotype occurred a few times. The chain recombines TRBV5-1 with TRBJ2-5, with 7 bases aligning to TRBD2. V trimming: 0 bases; J trimming: 5 bases; junction bases outside the gene matches: 7. The CDR3 sequence is 15 residues long. CDR1 is SGHRS and CDR2 is YFSETQ in the germline V gene. CDR3 bases: TGCGCCAGCAGCTTGGACTCGACTAGCACGGAGACCCAGTACTTC. Protein sequence: CASSLDSTSTETQYF.

The chain has TRBV20-1 and TRBJ1-2; no clear D. Germline values: CDR1 DFQATT, CDR2 SNEGSKA (reference sequence). The CDR3 has 12 residues. The V gene lost 7 bases and the J gene lost 7 bases, with 16 bases spanning the gap. This CDR3 reads CSVRVGGLGYTF. The CDR3 nucleotides read TGCAGTGTGCGAGTTGGAGGTCTTGGCTACACCTTC.

This clonotype was detected a few times. The V and J genes are TRBV7-2 and TRBJ2-5; D may match TRBD1 or TRBD2 (5 bases each). From germline, CDR1 is SGHTA and CDR2 FQGNSA. The CDR3 loop spans 14 amino acids. V lost 6 bases and J 2 bases, leaving 13 bases between the germline ends. CDR3 residues: CASRKDGAQETQYF. As DNA, the CDR3 is TGTGCCAGCAGAAAGGACGGGGCGCAAGAGACCCAGTACTTC.

The sample holds a few counts of this clonotype. The chain has TRBV29-1 and TRBJ1-1; D not certain. CDR3 length equals 12 residues. The V and J ends lost 4 bases and 0 bases respectively, with 6 bases between them. Germline loops: CDR1 SQVTM, CDR2 ANQGSEA. The CDR3 region is CSVGTLNTEAFF. CDR3 sequence (DNA): TGCAGCGTTGGGACTTTGAACACTGAAGCTTTCTTT.

This clonotype has a handful of counts. The rearrangement joins TRBV20-1 to TRBJ2-1; a possible D gene is TRBD2 (6 bases). Germline CDR1 is DFQATT and CDR2 is SNEGSKA (reference sequence). The CDR3 covers 15 residues. Trimming shortened V by 4 bases and J by 0 bases, and 13 bases separated the two germline ends. CDR3 sequence (DNA): TGCAGTGCTAACCTAGGAGGGAGCTCCTACAATGAGCAGTTCTTC. Translating gives CSANLGGSSYNEQFF.

The J gene is TRBJ1-4, the V gene TRBV15; D is unresolved. V was pared by 4 bases and J by 5 bases, with 8 bases between. CDR1 LNHNV and CDR2 YYDKDF come from the germline V gene (reference sequence). CDR3 length: 13 amino acids. DNA of the CDR3: TGTGCCACCAGCAACCGGTTAAATGAAAAACTGTTTTTT. It is translated as CATSNRLNEKLFF.

CDR3: CASSYRDQPQHF. The CDR3 DNA follows: TGTGCCAGCAGTTACAGGGACCAGCCCCAGCATTTT. The chain recombines TRBV6-6 with TRBJ1-5, with D possibly TRBD1 on 5 matching bases. Germline V gives CDR1 MNHNY, CDR2 SVGAGI (reference sequence). This CDR3 comprises 12 residues. Trimming pared 2 bases from V and 7 bases from J, leaving 6 bases between.

This clonotype appeared a few times. The chain employs TRBV5-6 and TRBJ2-7; a possible D gene is TRBD2 (6 bases). The CDR3 totals 15 residues. Looked up from germline, CDR1 is SGHDT and CDR2 is YYEEEE. Trimming removed 4 bases at V and 0 bases at J, with 14 bases between. The CDR3 reads CASSLSGSSSYEQYF. CDR3 nucleotide sequence: TGTGCCAGCAGCCTAAGCGGGTCCAGCTCCTACGAGCAGTACTTC.

The chain has TRBV7-9 and TRBJ1-1; D perhaps matches TRBD1 (6 bases). V lost 0 bases and J lost 0, with 8 bases in between. Germline CDR1 reads SEHNR; CDR2 reads FQNEAQ (reference sequence). The CDR3 spans 15 residues. CDR3 in amino acids: CASSLATGMNTEAFF. For the CDR3, the DNA is TGTGCCAGCAGCTTAGCGACAGGCATGAACACTGAAGCTTTCTTT.

J is TRBJ2-3 and V is TRBV10-2; weak D call: TRBD1 (7 bases). The CDR3 spans 15 residues. Trimming took off 4 bases at V and 4 bases at J, with 15 bases between the two ends. Germline values: CDR1 WSHSY, CDR2 SAAADI. CDR3 sequence reads: CASSAMTGRSDTQYF. The CDR3 coding sequence is TGCGCCAGCAGTGCTATGACAGGGAGGTCAGATACGCAGTATTTT.

Only a few counts were recorded for this clonotype. The rearrangement links TRBV14 to TRBJ2-7, with D possibly being TRBD2 (5 bases). Trimming took 1 base from V and 5 from J, leaving 15 bases between them. Per the germline V gene, CDR1 is SGHDN and CDR2 is FVKESK. The CDR3 has 15 residues. CDR3 sequence: CASSQGSGSQHEQYF. The CDR3 DNA reads TGTGCCAGCAGCCAAGGGAGTGGGAGTCAACACGAGCAGTACTTC.

This clonotype was seen a few times. Germline is not matched at one junction end, which may reflect a read error. CDR3 loop: CASSLGVWQSSSYEQYF. The CDR3, as DNA: TGTGCTAGCAGCTTAGGGGTGTGGCAGTCGAGCTCCTACGAGCAGTACTTC. V and J are TRBV7-7 and TRBJ2-7, with D perhaps matching TRBD1 (5 bases). The germline CDR1 and CDR2 sequences are SSHAT and FNYEAQ (reference sequence). The CDR3 runs to 17 residues.